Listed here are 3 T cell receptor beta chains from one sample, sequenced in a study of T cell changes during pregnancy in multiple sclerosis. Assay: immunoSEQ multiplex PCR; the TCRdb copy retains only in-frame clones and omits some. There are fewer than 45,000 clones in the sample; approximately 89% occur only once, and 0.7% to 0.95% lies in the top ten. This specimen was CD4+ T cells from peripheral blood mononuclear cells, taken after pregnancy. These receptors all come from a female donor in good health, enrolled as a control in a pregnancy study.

Written as DNA, the CDR3 is TGTGCTAGTGGTACTAGCGGGAGGAATGAGCAGTTCTTC. Its protein is CASGTSGRNEQFF. This rearrangement joins TRBV12-5 to TRBJ2-1; the match to TRBD2 covers 12 bases. Germline V gene lookup returns CDR1 LGHNT and CDR2 FRNRAP. The V and J ends lost 5 bases and 7 bases, in that order; junction bases with no gene match: 0. The CDR3 has 13 amino acids.

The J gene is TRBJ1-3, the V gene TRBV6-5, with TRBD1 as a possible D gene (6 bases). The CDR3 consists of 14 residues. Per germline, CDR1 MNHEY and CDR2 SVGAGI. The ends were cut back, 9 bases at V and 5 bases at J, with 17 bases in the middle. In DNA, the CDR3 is TGTGCCAGTTGTCCCTTACGGGACAGAAACACCATATATTTT. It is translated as CASCPLRDRNTIYF.

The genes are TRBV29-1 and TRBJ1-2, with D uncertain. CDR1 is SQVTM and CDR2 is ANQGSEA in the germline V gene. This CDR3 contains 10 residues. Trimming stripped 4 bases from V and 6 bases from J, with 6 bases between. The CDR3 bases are TGCAGCGTTGCGGGGAATGGCTACACCTTC. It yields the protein CSVAGNGYTF.